These T cell receptor beta chains were read from a single sample in a study of regulatory T cells in long-lasting Graves disease. TCRdb reanalysed the multiplex PCR reads using MiXCR and keeps one entry per CDR3 protein. The sample contains a few hundred thousand distinct CDR3 sequences, 20% to 25% of which appear only once. Sequences were derived from peripheral blood mononuclear cells (PBMCs), sampled when the disease was refractory, from a patient treated with antithyroid drugs. The source of these receptors is a female donor with Graves disease. Both conserved end residues are part of each CDR3. A D gene is named only where the DNA matches it firmly. Size is stated for part of the rows, as once, few or many counts, or as a class when the clone is expanded.

v_gene	j_gene	d_gene	abundance	CDR3nt	CDR3aa
TRBV5-1	TRBJ2-2	TRBD1	-	TGCGCCAGCAGCCCCCAGGGGGCACTCACCGGGGAGCTGTTTTTT	CASSPQGALTGELFF
TRBV6-7	TRBJ2-7	-	many	TGTGCCAGCAGTTACAGACGGGACTACGAGCAGTACTTC	CASSYRRDYEQYF
TRBV29-1	TRBJ1-2	-	few	TGCAGCGTTGTCTCGGAGAACTATGGCTACACCTTC	CSVVSENYGYTF
TRBV12-3/TRBV12-4	TRBJ1-5	TRBD1	many	TGTGCCAGCAGCGGACAGGTCAATCAGCCCCAGCATTTT	CASSGQVNQPQHF
TRBV14	TRBJ2-2	TRBD2	-	TGTGCCAGCAGCCCCGGACTAGCGGGACCCAGCACCGGGGAGCTGTTTTTT	CASSPGLAGPSTGELFF
TRBV28	TRBJ2-5	TRBD2	many	TGTGCCAGCAGTGCCGAAGGCGGGAGGGCCGGGGAGACCCAGTACTTC	CASSAEGGRAGETQYF
TRBV20-1	TRBJ1-2	TRBD1	many	TGCAGTGCTTTGAGGGGGCAGAGTGGCTACACCTTC	CSALRGQSGYTF
TRBV28	TRBJ2-5	-	once	TGTGCCAGCAGAAGCGGCGTTTCGGAGACCCAGTACTTC	CASRSGVSETQYF
TRBV19	TRBJ2-7	TRBD1	-	TGTGCCAGTAGAATGGAGGGACAGGCCTCCTACGAGCAGTACTTC	CASRMEGQASYEQYF
TRBV7-9	TRBJ1-2	TRBD1	-	TGTGCCAGCAGCTTATTCGAAGGGGGCGCGGTTAGTGGCTACACCTTC	CASSLFEGGAVSGYTF
TRBV6-1	TRBJ2-5	-	few	TGTGCCAGCAGTGGCGGAGGGGGCGCGATCCAGACCCAGTACTTC	CASSGGGGAIQTQYF
TRBV6-2/TRBV6-3	TRBJ2-2	-	few	TGTGCCAGCAGGATCGGTGCTACAAACACCGGGGAGCTGTTTTTT	CASRIGATNTGELFF
TRBV28	TRBJ2-7	TRBD2	many	TGTGCCAGCAGTTATCGGGGACTAGGGTCCTACGAGCAGTACTTC	CASSYRGLGSYEQYF
TRBV9	TRBJ2-5	-	-	TGTGCCAGCAGCGCCCCCGGGACTGGCGAGACCCAGTACTTC	CASSAPGTGETQYF
TRBV30	TRBJ1-6	-	-	TGTGCCTGGAGTGGAGGTAGCTCCTATAATTCACCCCTCCACTTT	CAWSGGSSYNSPLHF
TRBV7-9	TRBJ1-1	-	-	TGTGCCAGCAGCCAGGAGGTTGAATTGGCTTTCTTT	CASSQEVELAFF
TRBV5-5	TRBJ1-4	-	many	TGTGCCAGCAGCTTCGCCCCGGGAAGCCCGGCGACTAATGAAAAACTGTTTTTT	CASSFAPGSPATNEKLFF
TRBV28	TRBJ1-5	-	many	TGTGCCAGCAGTTTATTCGGAGAGAGTCAGCCCCAGCATTTT	CASSLFGESQPQHF
TRBV4-3	TRBJ2-7	TRBD2	-	TGCGCCAGCAGCCACCAGACTAGCGGAGCCCGGAGCTACGAGCAGTACTTC	CASSHQTSGARSYEQYF
TRBV28	TRBJ2-7	-	many	TGTGCCAGCAGCGAGACCGGGACCCGAGGGTTCGAGCAGTACTTC	CASSETGTRGFEQYF
TRBV28	TRBJ2-5	TRBD2	many	TGTGCCAGCAGTCTCGGGCGGGGGGCCGAAGAGACCCAGTACTTC	CASSLGRGAEETQYF
TRBV27	TRBJ1-4	-	-	TGTGCCAGCAGTTTTATAACCCCGGGGAAGGAAAAACTGTTTTTT	CASSFITPGKEKLFF
TRBV3-1	TRBJ1-2	-	many	TGTGCCAGCAGCCTAGCGGGTGGCTACACCTTC	CASSLAGGYTF
TRBV6-1	TRBJ2-7	TRBD2	-	TGTGCCAGCACCGCTAGCGGAGGGGACGAGCAGTACTTC	CASTASGGDEQYF
TRBV12-3/TRBV12-4	TRBJ1-6	-	many	TGTGCCAACAGTGGGGGCAGACTGAGCTCCTATAATTCACCCCTCCACTTT	CANSGGRLSSYNSPLHF
TRBV12-3/TRBV12-4	TRBJ2-3	-	-	TGTGCCAGCAGTTTTCTTGGGAATACGCAGTATTTT	CASSFLGNTQYF
TRBV5-5	TRBJ1-4	-	-	TGTGCCAGCAGCCCGAATGGGCAGGGGCACAGAAAACTGTTTTTT	CASSPNGQGHRKLFF
TRBV6-6	TRBJ1-2	-	few	TGTGCCAGCAGTTACTCTCGAAGATCAGGGGCCGCGACCACTAACTATGGCTACACCTTC	CASSYSRRSGAATTNYGYTF
TRBV5-4	TRBJ1-1	-	-	TGTGCCAGCAGCTATCAGGAGGAGAACACTGAAGCTTTCTTT	CASSYQEENTEAFF
TRBV2	TRBJ2-2	TRBD1	many	TGTGGACAGGGGGCATCCGGGGAGCTGTTTTTT	CGQGASGELFF
TRBV9	TRBJ1-1	TRBD1	-	TGTGCCAGCAGCGTAGGTCCCCGGGACAGCACTGAAGCTTTCTTT	CASSVGPRDSTEAFF
TRBV20-1	TRBJ1-2	-	many	TGCAGTGCCATGACCTCGGGCTACACCTTC	CSAMTSGYTF
TRBV7-2	TRBJ2-7	TRBD2	few	TGTGCCAGCAGCCCCACTAGCGGGAGCTCTGAGCAGTACTTC	CASSPTSGSSEQYF